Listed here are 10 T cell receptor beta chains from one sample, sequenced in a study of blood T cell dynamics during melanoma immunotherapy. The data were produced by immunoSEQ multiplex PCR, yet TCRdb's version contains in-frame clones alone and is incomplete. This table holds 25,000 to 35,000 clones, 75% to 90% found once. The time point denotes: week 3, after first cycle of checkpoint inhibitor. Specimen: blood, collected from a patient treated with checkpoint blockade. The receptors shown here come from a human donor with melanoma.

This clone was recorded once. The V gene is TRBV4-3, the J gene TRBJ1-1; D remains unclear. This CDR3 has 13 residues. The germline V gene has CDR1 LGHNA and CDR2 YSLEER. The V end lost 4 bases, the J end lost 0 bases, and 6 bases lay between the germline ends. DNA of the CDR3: TGCGCCAGCAGCCGGGTGGTGAACACTGAAGCTTTCTTT. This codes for CASSRVVNTEAFF.

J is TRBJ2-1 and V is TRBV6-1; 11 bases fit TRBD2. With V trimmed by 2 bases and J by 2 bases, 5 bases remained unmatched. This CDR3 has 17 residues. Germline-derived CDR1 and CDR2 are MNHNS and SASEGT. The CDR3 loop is CASSEIELAGAYNEQFF. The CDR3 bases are TGTGCCAGCAGTGAAATAGAACTAGCGGGAGCCTACAATGAGCAGTTCTTC.

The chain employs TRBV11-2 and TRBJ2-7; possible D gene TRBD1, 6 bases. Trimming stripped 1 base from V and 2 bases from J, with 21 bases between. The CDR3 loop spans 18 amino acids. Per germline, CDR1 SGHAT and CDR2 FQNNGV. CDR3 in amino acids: CASSLALRTGIRTYEQYF. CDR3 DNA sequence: TGTGCCAGCAGCTTAGCCCTTCGTACAGGGATTCGGACCTACGAGCAGTACTTC.

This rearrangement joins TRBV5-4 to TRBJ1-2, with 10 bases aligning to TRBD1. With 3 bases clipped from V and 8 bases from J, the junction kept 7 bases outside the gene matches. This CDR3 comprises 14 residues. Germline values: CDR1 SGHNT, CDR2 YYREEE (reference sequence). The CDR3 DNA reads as TGTGCCAGCAGCTCGGAGGGACAGGGGCGAGGCTACACCTTC. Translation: CASSSEGQGRGYTF.

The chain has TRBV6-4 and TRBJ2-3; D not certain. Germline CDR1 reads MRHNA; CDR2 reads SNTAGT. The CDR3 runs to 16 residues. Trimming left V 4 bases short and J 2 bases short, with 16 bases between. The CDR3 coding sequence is TGTGCCAGCAGTGTACATGCTCGATCCTCCACAGATACGCAGTATTTT. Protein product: CASSVHARSSTDTQYF.

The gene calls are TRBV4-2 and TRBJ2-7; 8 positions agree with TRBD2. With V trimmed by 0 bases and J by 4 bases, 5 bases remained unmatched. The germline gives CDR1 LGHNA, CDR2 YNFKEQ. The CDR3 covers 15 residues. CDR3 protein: CASSQENQRGYEQYF. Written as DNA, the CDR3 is TGTGCCAGCAGCCAAGAGAACCAGCGGGGGTACGAGCAGTACTTC.

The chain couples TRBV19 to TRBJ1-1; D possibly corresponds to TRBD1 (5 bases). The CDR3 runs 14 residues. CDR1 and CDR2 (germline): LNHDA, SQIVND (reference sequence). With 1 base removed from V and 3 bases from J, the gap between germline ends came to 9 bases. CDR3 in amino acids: CASSIGGRDTEAFF. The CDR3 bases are TGTGCCAGTAGTATAGGGGGCAGGGACACTGAAGCTTTCTTT.

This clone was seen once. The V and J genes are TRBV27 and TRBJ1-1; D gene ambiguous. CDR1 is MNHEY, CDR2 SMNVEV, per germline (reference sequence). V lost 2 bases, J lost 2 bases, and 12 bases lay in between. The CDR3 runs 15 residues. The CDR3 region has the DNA TGTGCCAGCAGTTTAAGAATGGGGTCAAACACTGAAGCTTTCTTT. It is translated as CASSLRMGSNTEAFF.

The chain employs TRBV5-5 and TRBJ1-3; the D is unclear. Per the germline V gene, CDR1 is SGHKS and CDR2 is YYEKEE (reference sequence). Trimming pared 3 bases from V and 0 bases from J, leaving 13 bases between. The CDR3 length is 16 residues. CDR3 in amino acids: CASSSSAFRSGNTIYF. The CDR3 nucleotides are TGTGCCAGCAGCTCCTCGGCCTTTCGCTCTGGAAACACCATATATTTT.

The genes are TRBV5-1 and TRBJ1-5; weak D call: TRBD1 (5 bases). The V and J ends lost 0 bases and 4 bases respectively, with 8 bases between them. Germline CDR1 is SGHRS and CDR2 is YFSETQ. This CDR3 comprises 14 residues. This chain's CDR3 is CASSLGTPNQPQHF. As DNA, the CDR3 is TGCGCCAGCAGCTTGGGGACACCTAATCAGCCCCAGCATTTT. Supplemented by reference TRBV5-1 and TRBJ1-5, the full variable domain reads KAGVTQTPRYLIKTRGQQVTLSCSPISGHRSVSWYQQTPGQGLQFLFEYFSETQRNKGNFPGRFSGRQFSNSRSEMNVSTLELGDSALYLCASSLGTPNQPQHFGDGTRLSIL.